This T cell receptor (beta chain) comes out of a study of Ad26.COV2.S vaccination and SARS-CoV-2 variants. The treatment denotes: around 19 received Ad26.COV2.S at low or high dose, single or two shots; roughly five received placebo; per-sample allocation not given. Day 63 after the first injection of vaccine or placebo was the sampling time. Wuhan-strain SARS-CoV-2 spike was expressed by the Ad26 vector that made up the vaccine. Measured with immunoSEQ multiplex PCR; TCRdb has only the in-frame clones, and not every one. The sample lists 300,000 to 500,000 clones, approximately 91% occurring once. The V gene lost 11 bases and the J gene lost 6 bases, with 5 bases spanning the gap. This CDR3 contains 9 residues.

This receptor was taken from a person between 18 and 59 years old who received the Ad26.COV2.S COVID-19 vaccine or a placebo. Sequences were derived from peripheral blood, sampled in a trial of Ad26.COV2.S vaccine versus placebo. The V gene is TRBV12-3 or TRBV12-4, the J gene TRBJ1-5; D is ambiguous. The CDR3 reads CASGQPQHF. In DNA, the CDR3 is TGTGCCTCGGGTCAGCCCCAGCATTTT.